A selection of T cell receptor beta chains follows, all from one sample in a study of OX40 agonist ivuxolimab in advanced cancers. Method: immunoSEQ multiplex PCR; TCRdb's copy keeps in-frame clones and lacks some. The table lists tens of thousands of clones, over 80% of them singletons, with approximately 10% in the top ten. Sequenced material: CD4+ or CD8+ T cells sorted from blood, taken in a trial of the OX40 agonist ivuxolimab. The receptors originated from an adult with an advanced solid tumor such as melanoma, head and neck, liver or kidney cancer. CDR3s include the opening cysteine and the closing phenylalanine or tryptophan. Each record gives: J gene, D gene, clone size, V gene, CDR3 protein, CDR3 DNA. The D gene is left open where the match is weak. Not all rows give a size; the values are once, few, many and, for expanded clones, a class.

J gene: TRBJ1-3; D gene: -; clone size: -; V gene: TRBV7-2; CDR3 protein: CASSSGGGNTIYF; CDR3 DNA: TGTGCCAGCAGCTCGGGGGGTGGAAACACCATATATTTT
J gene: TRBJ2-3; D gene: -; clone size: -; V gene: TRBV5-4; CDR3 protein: CASSPRDGSTDTQYF; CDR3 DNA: TGTGCCAGCAGCCCCAGGGATGGGAGCACAGATACGCAGTATTTT
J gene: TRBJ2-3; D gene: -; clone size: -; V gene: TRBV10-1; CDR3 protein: CASSSKPADTQYF; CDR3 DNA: TGCGCCAGCAGTTCCAAGCCGGCGGATACGCAGTATTTT
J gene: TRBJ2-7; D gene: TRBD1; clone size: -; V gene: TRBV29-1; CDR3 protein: CSVSNRGYEQYF; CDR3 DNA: TGCAGCGTTTCAAACAGGGGTTACGAGCAGTACTTC
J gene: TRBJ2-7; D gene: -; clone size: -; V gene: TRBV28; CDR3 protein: CASSSTTDEQYF; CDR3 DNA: TGTGCCAGCAGTTCAACCACGGACGAGCAGTACTTC
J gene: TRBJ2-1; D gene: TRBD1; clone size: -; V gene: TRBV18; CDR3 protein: CASSPLTGQYNEQFF; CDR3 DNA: TGTGCCAGCTCACCCCTGACAGGGCAGTACAATGAGCAGTTCTTC
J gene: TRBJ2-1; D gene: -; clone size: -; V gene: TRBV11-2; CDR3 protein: CASTIREPTYNEQFF; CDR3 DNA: TGTGCCAGCACTATACGGGAGCCTACCTACAATGAGCAGTTCTTC
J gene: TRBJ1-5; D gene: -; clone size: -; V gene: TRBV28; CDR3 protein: CASSRPPNQPQHF; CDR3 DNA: TGTGCCAGCAGCCGCCCCCCGAATCAGCCCCAGCATTTT
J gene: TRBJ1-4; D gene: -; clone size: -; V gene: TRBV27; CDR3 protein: CASSFLQGALGEKLFF; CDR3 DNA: TGTGCCAGCAGTTTTTTACAGGGCGCGCTGGGTGAAAAACTGTTTTTT
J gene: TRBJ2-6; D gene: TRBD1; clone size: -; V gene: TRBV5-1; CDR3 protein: CASSHNRDRVMDGANVLTF; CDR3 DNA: TGCGCCAGCAGCCACAACCGGGACAGGGTTATGGATGGGGCCAACGTCCTGACTTTC
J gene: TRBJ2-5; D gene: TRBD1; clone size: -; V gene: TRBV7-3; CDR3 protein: CASSLSGDRGWETQYF; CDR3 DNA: TGTGCCAGCAGCTTATCGGGGGACAGGGGCTGGGAGACCCAGTACTTC
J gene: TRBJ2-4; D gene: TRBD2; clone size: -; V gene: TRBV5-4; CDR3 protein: CASSLAGPSGRSSFRNIQYF; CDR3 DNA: TGTGCCAGCAGCTTGGCCGGACCTAGCGGGAGGTCAAGCTTCAGAAACATTCAGTACTTC
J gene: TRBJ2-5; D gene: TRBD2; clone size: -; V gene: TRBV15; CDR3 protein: CATSSWASGEQETQYF; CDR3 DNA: TGTGCCACCAGCAGCTGGGCTAGCGGGGAACAAGAGACCCAGTACTTC
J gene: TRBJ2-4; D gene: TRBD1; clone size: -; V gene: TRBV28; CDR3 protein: CASRDRGFEAKNIQYF; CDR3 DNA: TGTGCCAGCAGAGACAGGGGATTCGAAGCCAAAAACATTCAGTACTTC
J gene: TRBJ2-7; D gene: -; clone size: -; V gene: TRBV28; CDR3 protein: CASSLFGGLNAPYEQYF; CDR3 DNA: TGTGCCAGCAGTTTATTTGGTGGGCTCAATGCCCCCTACGAGCAGTACTTC
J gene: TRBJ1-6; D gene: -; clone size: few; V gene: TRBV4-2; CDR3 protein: CASSQEYGASPLHF; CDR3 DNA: TGTGCCAGCAGCCAAGAGTACGGGGCGTCACCCCTCCACTTT
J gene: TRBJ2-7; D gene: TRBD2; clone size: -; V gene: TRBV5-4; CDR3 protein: CASSLPSGTYEQYF; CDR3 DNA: TGTGCCAGCAGCTTGCCTAGCGGGACCTACGAGCAGTACTTC
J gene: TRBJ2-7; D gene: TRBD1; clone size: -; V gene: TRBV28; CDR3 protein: CASSSDRGDEQYF; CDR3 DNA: TGTGCCAGCAGTTCGGACAGGGGGGACGAGCAGTACTTC
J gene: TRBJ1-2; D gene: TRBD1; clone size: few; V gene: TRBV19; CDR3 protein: CASSWGQGNYGYTF; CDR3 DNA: TGTGCCAGTTCGTGGGGACAGGGGAACTATGGCTACACCTTC
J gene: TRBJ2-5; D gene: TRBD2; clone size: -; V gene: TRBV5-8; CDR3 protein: CASSRPGLAGGPRETQYF; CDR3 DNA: TGTGCCAGCAGCAGACCGGGACTAGCGGGGGGGCCGAGGGAGACCCAGTACTTC
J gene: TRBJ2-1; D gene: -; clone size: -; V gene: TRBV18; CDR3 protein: CASSPLRESYNEQFF; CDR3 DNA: TGTGCCAGCTCACCACTCAGGGAATCCTACAATGAGCAGTTCTTC
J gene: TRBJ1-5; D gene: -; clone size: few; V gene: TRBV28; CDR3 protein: CASNPSKGLGSVDQPQHF; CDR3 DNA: TGTGCCAGCAATCCCTCAAAGGGCTTGGGTAGCGTCGATCAGCCCCAGCATTTT
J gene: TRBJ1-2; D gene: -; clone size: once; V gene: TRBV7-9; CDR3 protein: CASSLGQLTPNYGYTF; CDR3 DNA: TGTGCCAGCAGCTTAGGACAGCTGACTCCTAACTATGGCTACACCTTC
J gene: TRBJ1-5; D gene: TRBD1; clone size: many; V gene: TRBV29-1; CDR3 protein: CSVAGTAANQPQHF; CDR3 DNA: TGCAGCGTCGCCGGGACAGCGGCCAATCAGCCCCAGCATTTT
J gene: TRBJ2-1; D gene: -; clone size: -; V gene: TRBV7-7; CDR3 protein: CASSPRSSYNEQFF; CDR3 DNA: TGTGCCAGCAGCCCCCGAAGCTCCTACAATGAGCAGTTCTTC
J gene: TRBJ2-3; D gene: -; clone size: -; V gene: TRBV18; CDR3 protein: CASSPTQGPDTQYF; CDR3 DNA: TGTGCCAGCTCACCAACCCAGGGCCCAGATACGCAGTATTTT
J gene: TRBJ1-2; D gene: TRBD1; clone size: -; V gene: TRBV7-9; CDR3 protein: CASSLGGTGATYGYTF; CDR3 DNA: TGTGCCAGCAGCTTAGGCGGGACAGGGGCGACCTATGGCTACACCTTC
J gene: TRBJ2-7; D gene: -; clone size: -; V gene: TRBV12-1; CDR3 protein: CASSSCWASAASSYEQYF; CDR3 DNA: TGTGCCAGCAGCTCCTGTTGGGCCTCAGCGGCTAGCTCCTACGAGCAGTACTTC
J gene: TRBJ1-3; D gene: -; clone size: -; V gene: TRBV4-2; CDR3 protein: CASSQETKQSSGNTIYF; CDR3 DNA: TGTGCCAGCAGCCAAGAGACAAAGCAGAGCTCTGGAAACACCATATATTTT
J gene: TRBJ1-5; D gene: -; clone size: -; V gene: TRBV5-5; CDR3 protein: CASSFGIPWGNQPQHF; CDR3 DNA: TGTGCCAGCAGCTTCGGGATCCCTTGGGGCAATCAGCCCCAGCATTTT
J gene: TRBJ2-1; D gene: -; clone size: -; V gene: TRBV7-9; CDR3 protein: CASSPRSGTLRSYNEQFF; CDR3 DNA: TGTGCCAGCAGCCCTCGCTCCGGCACGTTAAGGTCCTACAATGAGCAGTTCTTC
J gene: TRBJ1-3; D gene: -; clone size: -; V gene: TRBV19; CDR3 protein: CATPQGNRFFGNTIYF; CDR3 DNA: TGTGCCACCCCCCAGGGGAACCGATTTTTTGGAAACACCATATATTTT
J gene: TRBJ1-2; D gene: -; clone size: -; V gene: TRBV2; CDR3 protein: CASEGRLGGGYTF; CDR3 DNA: TGTGCCAGTGAAGGGAGACTCGGTGGGGGCTACACCTTC
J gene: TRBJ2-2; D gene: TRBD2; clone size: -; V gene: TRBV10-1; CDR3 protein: CASSESVLAGGFTGELFF; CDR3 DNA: TGCGCCAGCAGTGAGTCGGTCCTAGCGGGGGGGTTCACCGGGGAGCTGTTTTTT
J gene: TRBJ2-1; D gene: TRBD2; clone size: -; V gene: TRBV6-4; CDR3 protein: CASSLGGERGYNEQFF; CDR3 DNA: TGTGCCAGCAGCCTGGGAGGGGAGCGGGGCTACAATGAGCAGTTCTTC
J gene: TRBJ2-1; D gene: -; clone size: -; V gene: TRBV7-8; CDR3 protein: CASSLAWRIGNEQFF; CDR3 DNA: TGTGCCAGCAGCTTAGCGTGGCGGATAGGCAATGAGCAGTTCTTC
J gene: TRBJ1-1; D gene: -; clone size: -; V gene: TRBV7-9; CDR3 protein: CASSSERQTTEAFF; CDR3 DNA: TGTGCCAGCAGCTCAGAACGACAGACCACTGAAGCTTTCTTT
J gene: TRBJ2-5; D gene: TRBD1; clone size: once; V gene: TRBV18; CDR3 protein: CASSPRQGETQYF; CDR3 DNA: TGTGCCAGCTCACCAAGACAGGGAGAGACCCAGTACTTC
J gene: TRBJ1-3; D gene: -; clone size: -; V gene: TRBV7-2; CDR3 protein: CASSPYRGTLSGNTIYF; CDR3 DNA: TGTGCCAGCAGCCCTTACCGGGGGACCCTCTCTGGAAACACCATATATTTT
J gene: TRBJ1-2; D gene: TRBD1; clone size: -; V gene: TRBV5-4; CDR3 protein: CASTRDRGYGYTF; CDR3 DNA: TGTGCCAGCACCCGGGACAGGGGCTATGGCTACACCTTC
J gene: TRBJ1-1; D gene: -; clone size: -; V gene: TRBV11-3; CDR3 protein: CASSLSPGFEAFF; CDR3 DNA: TGTGCCAGCAGCTTAAGTCCGGGGTTCGAAGCTTTCTTT
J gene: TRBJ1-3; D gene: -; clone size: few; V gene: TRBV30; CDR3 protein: CAWSAGLGNTIYF; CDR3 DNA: TGTGCCTGGAGCGCAGGATTAGGAAACACCATATATTTT
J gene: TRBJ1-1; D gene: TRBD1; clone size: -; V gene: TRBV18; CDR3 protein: CASSYGQGAGAFF; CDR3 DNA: TGTGCCAGCTCTTACGGACAGGGAGCAGGAGCTTTCTTT
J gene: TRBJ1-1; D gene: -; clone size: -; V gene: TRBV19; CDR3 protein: CASSLRGWDTEAFF; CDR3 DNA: TGTGCCAGTAGTCTCAGGGGCTGGGACACTGAAGCTTTCTTT
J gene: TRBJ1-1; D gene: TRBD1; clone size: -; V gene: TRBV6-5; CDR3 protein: CASSYGQGSDEAFF; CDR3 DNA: TGTGCCAGCAGTTACGGACAGGGGTCAGATGAAGCTTTCTTT
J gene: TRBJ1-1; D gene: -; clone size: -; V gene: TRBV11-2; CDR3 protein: CASSSTRDTEAFF; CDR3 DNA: TGTGCCAGCAGCTCTACCCGGGACACTGAAGCTTTCTTT
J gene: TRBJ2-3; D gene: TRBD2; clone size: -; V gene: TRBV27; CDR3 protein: CASSGLAGRDTQYF; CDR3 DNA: TGTGCCAGCTCGGGACTAGCTGGGCGAGATACGCAGTATTTT
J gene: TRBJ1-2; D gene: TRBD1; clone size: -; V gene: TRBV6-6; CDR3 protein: CASSTTGGDYGYTF; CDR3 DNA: TGTGCCAGCAGCACGACAGGGGGGGACTATGGCTACACCTTC
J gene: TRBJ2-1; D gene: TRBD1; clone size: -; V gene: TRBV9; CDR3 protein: CASSSRTGTPPANEQFF; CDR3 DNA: TGTGCCAGCAGCTCCCGGACAGGGACACCCCCTGCCAATGAGCAGTTCTTC
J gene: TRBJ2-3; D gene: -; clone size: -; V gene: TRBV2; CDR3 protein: CASSDPRIDTQYF; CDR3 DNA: TGTGCCAGCAGTGATCCCAGGATAGATACGCAGTATTTT
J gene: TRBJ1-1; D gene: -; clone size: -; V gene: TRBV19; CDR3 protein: CASSPRGVATEAFF; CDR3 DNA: TGTGCCAGTAGTCCCCGGGGGGTGGCCACTGAAGCTTTCTTT
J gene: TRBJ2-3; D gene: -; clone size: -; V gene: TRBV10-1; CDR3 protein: CASSSDTDTQYF; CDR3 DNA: TGCGCCAGCAGTTCCGACACAGATACGCAGTATTTT
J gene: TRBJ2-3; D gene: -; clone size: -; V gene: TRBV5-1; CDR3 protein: CASSVGRGADTQYF; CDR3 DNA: TGCGCCAGCAGCGTCGGAAGGGGCGCAGATACGCAGTATTTT
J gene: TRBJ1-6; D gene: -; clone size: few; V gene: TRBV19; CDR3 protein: CASAVSYNSPLHF; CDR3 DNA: TGTGCCAGCGCCGTTAGCTATAATTCACCCCTCCACTTT
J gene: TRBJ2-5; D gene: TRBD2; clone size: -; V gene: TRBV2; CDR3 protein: CASSRTSGGETQYF; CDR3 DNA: TGTGCCAGCAGTAGGACTAGCGGGGGTGAGACCCAGTACTTC